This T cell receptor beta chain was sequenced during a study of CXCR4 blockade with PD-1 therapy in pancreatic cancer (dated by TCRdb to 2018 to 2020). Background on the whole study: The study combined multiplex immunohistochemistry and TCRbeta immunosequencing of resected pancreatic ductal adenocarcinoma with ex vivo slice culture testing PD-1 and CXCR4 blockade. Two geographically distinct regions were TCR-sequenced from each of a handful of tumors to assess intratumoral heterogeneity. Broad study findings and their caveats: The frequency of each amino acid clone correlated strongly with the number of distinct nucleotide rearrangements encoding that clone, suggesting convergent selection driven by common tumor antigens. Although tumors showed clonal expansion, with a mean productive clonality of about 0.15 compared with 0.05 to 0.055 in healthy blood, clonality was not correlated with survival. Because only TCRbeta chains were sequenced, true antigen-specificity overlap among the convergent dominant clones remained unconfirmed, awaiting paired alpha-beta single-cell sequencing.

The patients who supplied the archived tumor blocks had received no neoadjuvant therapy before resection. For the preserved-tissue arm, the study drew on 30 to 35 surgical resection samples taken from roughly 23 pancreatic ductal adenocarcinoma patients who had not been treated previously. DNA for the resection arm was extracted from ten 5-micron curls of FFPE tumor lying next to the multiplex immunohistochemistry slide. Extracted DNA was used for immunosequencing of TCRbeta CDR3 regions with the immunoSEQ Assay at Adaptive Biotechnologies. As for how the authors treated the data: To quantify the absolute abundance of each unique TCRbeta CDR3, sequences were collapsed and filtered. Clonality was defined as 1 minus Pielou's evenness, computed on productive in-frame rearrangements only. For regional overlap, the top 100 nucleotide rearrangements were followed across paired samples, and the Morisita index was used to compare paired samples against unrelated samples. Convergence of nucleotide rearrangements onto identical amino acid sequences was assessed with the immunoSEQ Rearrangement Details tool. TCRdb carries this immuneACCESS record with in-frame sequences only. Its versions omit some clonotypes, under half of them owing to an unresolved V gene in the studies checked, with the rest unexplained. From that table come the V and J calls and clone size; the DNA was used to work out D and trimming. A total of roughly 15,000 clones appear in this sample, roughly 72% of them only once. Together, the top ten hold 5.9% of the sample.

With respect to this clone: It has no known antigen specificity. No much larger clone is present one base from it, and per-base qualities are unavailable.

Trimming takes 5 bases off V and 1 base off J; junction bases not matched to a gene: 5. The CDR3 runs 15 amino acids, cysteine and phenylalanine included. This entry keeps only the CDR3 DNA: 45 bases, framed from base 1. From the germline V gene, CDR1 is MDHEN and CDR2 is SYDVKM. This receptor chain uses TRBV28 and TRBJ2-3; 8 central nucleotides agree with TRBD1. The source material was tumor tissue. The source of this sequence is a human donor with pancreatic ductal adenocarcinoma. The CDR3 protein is CASSQTGDGTDTQYF. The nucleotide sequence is TGTGCCAGCAGTCAGACAGGGGACGGCACAGATACGCAGTATTTT.